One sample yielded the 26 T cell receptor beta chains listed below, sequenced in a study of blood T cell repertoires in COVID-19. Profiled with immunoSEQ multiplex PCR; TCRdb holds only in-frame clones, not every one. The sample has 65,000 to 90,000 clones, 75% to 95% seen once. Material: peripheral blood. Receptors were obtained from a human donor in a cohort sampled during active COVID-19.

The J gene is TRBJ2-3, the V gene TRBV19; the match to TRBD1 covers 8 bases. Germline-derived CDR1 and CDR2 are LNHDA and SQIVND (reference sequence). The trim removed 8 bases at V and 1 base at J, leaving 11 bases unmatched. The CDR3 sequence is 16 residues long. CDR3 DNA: TGTGCCAGTCAACAGGGGGGCGAGACCCGCACAGATACGCAGTATTTT. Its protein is CASQQGGETRTDTQYF.

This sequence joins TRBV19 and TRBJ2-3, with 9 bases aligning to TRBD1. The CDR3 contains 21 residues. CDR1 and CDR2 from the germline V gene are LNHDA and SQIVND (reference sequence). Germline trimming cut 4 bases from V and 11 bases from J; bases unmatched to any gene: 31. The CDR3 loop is CASSTRPGQGSLVSPVKGQYF. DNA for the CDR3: TGTGCCAGTAGTACCCGCCCGGGACAGGGTTCCCTGGTGTCCCCCGTTAAAGGGCAGTATTTT.

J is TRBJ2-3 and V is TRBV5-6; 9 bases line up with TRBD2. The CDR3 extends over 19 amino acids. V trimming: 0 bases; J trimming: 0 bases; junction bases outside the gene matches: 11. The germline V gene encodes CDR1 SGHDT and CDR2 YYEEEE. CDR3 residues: CASSLVLAGGNTSTDTQYF. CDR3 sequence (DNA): TGTGCCAGCAGCTTGGTATTGGCGGGGGGGAATACTAGCACAGATACGCAGTATTTT.

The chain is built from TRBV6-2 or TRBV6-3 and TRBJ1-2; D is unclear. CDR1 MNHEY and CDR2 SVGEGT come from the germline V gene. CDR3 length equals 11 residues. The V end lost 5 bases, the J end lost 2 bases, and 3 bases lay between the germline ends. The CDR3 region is CASSGNYGYTF. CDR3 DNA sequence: TGTGCCAGCAGTGGCAACTATGGCTACACCTTC.

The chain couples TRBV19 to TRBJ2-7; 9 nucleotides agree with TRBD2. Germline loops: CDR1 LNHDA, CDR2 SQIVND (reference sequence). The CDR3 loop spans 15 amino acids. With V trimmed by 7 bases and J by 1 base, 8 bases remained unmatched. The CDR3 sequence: CASKDSGGPSYEQYF. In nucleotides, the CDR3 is TGTGCCAGTAAAGACAGCGGGGGGCCTTCCTACGAGCAGTACTTC. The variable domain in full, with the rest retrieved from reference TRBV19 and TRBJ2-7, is DGGITQSPKYLFRKEGQNVTLSCEQNLNHDAMYWYRQDPGQGLRLIYYSQIVNDFQKGDIAEGYSVSREKKESFPLTVTSAQKNPTAFYLCASKDSGGPSYEQYFGPGTRLTVT.

CDR3 in DNA: TGTGCCAGCAGTCTTCCCCAGGGGAGTGAAAAACTGTTTTTT. It yields the protein CASSLPQGSEKLFF. The chain joins TRBV28 to TRBJ1-4, with D perhaps TRBD1 (6 bases). The germline V and J ends were trimmed by 5 bases and 7 bases, with 14 bases remaining between them. The CDR3 runs to 14 residues. Germline CDR1 reads MDHEN; CDR2 reads SYDVKM.

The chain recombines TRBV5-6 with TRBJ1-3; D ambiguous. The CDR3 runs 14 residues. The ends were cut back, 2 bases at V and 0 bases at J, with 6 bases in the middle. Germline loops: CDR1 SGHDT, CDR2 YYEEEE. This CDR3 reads CASSLISSGNTIYF. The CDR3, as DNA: TGTGCCAGCAGCTTAATCAGCTCTGGAAACACCATATATTTT.

For the CDR3, the DNA is TGTGCCAGCAAGTTGGGGGCGGAGGGCTACACCTTC. Translation gives CASKLGAEGYTF. The chain couples TRBV27 to TRBJ1-2; D possibly corresponds to TRBD1 (6 bases). Germline CDR1 and CDR2: MNHEY and SMNVEV (reference sequence). V was trimmed by 7 bases and J by 8 bases, leaving 14 bases between them. The CDR3 totals 12 residues.

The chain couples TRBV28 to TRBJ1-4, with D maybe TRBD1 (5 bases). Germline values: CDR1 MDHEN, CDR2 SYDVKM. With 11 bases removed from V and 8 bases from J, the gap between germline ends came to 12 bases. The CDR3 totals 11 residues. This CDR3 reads CAGGLGEKLFF. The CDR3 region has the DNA TGTGCCGGGGGGTTGGGGGAAAAACTGTTTTTT.

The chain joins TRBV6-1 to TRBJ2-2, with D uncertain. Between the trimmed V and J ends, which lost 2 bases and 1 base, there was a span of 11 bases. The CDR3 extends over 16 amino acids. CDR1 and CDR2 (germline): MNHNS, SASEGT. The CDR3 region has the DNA TGTGCCAGCAGTGAATCAGGAATATGGAACACCGGGGAGCTGTTTTTT. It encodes CASSESGIWNTGELFF.

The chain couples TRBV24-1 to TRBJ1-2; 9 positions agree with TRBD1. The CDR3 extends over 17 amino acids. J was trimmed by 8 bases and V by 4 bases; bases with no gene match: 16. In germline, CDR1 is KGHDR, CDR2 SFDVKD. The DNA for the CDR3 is TGTGCCACCAGTGACTCGGGACAGGGTGGCAATTCGAAAGGCTACACCTTC. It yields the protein CATSDSGQGGNSKGYTF.

CDR3 region: CASSFFSPWTGEPYNEQFF. The DNA of the CDR3 is TGTGCCAGCAGTTTCTTCTCGCCTTGGACAGGGGAACCCTACAATGAGCAGTTCTTC. V usage is TRBV27 and J usage is TRBJ2-1; 9 bases map to TRBD1. The CDR3 totals 19 residues. With V trimmed by 3 bases and J by 2 bases, 14 bases remained unmatched. Germline CDR1 is MNHEY and CDR2 is SMNVEV (reference sequence).

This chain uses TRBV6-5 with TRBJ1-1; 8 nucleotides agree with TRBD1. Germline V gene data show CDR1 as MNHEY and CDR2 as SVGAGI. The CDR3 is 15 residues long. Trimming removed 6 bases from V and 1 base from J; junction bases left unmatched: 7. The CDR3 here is CASRPRTGTNTEAFF. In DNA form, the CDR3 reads TGTGCCAGCAGACCCCGGACAGGGACGAACACTGAAGCTTTCTTT.

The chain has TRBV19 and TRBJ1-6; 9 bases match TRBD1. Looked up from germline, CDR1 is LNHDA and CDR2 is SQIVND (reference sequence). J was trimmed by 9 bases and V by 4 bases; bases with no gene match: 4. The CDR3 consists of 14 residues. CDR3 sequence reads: CASSTQGASSPLHF. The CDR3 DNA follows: TGTGCCAGTAGTACACAGGGGGCAAGTTCACCCCTCCACTTT. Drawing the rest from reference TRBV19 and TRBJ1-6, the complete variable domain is DGGITQSPKYLFRKEGQNVTLSCEQNLNHDAMYWYRQDPGQGLRLIYYSQIVNDFQKGDIAEGYSVSREKKESFPLTVTSAQKNPTAFYLCASSTQGASSPLHFGNGTRLTVT.

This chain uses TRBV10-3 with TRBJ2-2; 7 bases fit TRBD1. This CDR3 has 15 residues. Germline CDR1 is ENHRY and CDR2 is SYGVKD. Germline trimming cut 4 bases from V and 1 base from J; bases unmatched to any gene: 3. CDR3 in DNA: TGTGCCATCAGTGTTAACAGGGGGAACACCGGGGAGCTGTTTTTT. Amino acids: CAISVNRGNTGELFF.

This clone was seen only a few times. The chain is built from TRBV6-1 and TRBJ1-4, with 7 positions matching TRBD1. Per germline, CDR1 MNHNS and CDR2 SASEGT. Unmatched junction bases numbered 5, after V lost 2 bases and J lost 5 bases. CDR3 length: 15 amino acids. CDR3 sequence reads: CASSESGQRNEKLFF. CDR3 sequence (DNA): TGTGCCAGCAGTGAATCGGGACAGAGAAATGAAAAACTGTTTTTT.

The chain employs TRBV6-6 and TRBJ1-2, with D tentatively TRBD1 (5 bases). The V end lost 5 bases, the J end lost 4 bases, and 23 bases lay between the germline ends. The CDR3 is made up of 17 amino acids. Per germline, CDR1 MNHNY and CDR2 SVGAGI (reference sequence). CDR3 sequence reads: CASSHPGIPGEVYGYTF. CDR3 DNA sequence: TGTGCCAGCAGTCACCCGGGGATTCCGGGGGAAGTCTATGGCTACACCTTC.

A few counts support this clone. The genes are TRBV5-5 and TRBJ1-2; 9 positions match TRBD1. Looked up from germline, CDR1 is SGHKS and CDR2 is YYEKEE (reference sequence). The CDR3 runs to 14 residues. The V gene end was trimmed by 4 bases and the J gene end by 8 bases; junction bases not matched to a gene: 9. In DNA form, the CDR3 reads TGTGCCAGCAGCCCCTTGACAGGGGGTGGAGGCTACACCTTC. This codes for CASSPLTGGGGYTF.

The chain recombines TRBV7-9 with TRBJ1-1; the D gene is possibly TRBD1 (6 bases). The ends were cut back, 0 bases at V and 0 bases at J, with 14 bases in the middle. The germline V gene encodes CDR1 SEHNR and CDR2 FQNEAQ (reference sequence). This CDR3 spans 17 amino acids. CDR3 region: CASSLAGRGNLNTEAFF. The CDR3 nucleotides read TGTGCCAGCAGCTTAGCGGGCAGGGGAAACTTGAACACTGAAGCTTTCTTT.

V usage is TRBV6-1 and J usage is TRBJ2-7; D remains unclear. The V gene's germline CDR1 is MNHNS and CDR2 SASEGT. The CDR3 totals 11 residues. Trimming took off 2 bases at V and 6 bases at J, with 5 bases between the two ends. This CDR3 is CASSEIGEQYF. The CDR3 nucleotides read TGTGCCAGCAGTGAAATCGGCGAGCAGTACTTC.

The CDR3 coding sequence is TGTGCCAGCAGCTTGGGTGGTTCCGGGCAGTTCTTC. Protein sequence: CASSLGGSGQFF. The chain combines TRBV5-4 with TRBJ2-1; no reliable D call. V shed 0 bases and J shed 12 bases, with 10 bases lying between them. This CDR3 contains 12 residues. Germline assignment: CDR1 SGHNT and CDR2 YYREEE (reference sequence).

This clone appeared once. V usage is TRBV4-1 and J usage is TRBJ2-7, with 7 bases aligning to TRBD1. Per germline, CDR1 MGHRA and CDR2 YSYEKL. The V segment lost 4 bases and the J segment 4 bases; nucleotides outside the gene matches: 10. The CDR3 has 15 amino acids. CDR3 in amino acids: CASSPYTGVAYEQYF. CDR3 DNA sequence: TGCGCCAGCAGCCCCTACACAGGGGTTGCTTACGAGCAGTACTTC.

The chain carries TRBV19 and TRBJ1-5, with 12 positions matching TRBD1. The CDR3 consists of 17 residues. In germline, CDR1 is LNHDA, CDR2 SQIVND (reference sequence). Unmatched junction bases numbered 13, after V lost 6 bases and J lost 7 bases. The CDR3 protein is CASSSGQGAMYDQPQHF. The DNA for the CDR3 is TGTGCCAGTAGCTCGGGACAGGGGGCGATGTACGACCAGCCCCAGCATTTT.

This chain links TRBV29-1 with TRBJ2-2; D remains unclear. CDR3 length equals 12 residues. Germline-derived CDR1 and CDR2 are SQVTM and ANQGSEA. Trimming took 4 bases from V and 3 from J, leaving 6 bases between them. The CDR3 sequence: CSVARDTGELFF. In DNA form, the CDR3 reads TGCAGCGTTGCCCGGGACACCGGGGAGCTGTTTTTT.

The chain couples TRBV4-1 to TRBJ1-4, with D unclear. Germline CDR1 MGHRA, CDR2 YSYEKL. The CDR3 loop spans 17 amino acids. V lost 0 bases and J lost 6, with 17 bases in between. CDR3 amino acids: CASSQDGRGVFHEKLFF. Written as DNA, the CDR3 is TGCGCCAGCAGCCAAGATGGGCGGGGAGTTTTTCATGAAAAACTGTTTTTT.

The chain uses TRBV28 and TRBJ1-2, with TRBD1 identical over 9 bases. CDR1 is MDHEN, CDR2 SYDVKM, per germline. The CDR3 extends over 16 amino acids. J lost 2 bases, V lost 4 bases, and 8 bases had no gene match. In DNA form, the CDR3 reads TGTGCCAGCAGTTCCCCCCCAGGACAGGGGAACTATGGCTACACCTTC. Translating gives CASSSPPGQGNYGYTF.